This TCR beta chain was observed in a study of T cell clones after liver transplantation (dated by TCRdb to between 2018 and 2021). In the study overall: ITN030ST, the source of the samples, was a randomized trial that attempted immunosuppression withdrawal within 2 years of liver transplantation. To count as tolerant, a recipient had to stay completely off immunosuppression for at least one year without liver enzymes climbing beyond twice the upper limit of normal. After a pre-transplant mixed lymphocyte reaction, TCRbeta sequencing was used to pinpoint donor-reactive T cell clones, which were subsequently tracked in post-transplant blood. Subjects received no induction therapy and standard immunosuppression until randomization at 12-24 months post-transplant. As an antigen-independent comparator for donor-reactive sequences, third party-reactive TCRbeta sequences were also identified from pre-transplant MLRs. A cohort of 8 liver transplant recipients was studied, of whom 3 were classified as tolerant and 5 as non-tolerant. Three of the eight recipients were HCV-positive; the others were transplanted for non-autoimmune, non-viral indications. Blood samples were collected pre-transplant, pre-randomization before withdrawal, and post-randomization after either full withdrawal or failed withdrawal. The research as a whole found: Conclusions were preliminary, limited by small, heterogeneous patient numbers and non-standardized post-transplant time points. The decline in donor-reactive sequences exceeded the decline in third party-reactive sequences, suggesting partial antigen-specific deletion that was unrelated to withdrawal success. Circulating donor-reactive CD4 TCRbeta sequences fell significantly post-transplant in 5 of 8 subjects, irrespective of tolerance or HCV status. In two subjects, low numbers of available donor cells limited the measurable donor-reactive repertoire. Because allograft tissue specimens were not available, migration of donor-reactive T cells into the graft, rather than deletion, may have occurred. After accounting for repertoire turnover, donor-reactive detection was significantly reduced in 7 of 8 subjects for CD4 and 8 of 8 for CD8.

V loses 1 base, J loses 6 bases, and the germline ends lie 11 bases apart. The CDR1 and CDR2 encoded by the germline V gene are MDHEN and SYDVKM. The CDR3, cysteine through phenylalanine, is 14 amino acids long. Only CDR3 DNA is held: 42 bases, read in frame from base 1. Thawed unstimulated PBMCs were stained for CD3, CD4 and CD8 and FACS-sorted into CD3+CD4+ and CD3+CD8+ populations. Randomization to immunosuppression withdrawal applied to every one of the 8 studied subjects. The Qiagen DNeasy Blood and Tissue Kit was used to isolate genomic DNA. High-throughput TCRbeta CDR3 sequencing of frozen genomic DNA was performed by immunoSEQ, including PCR amplification, mapping, bias correction and internal controls. The original methods were these. Only productive rearrangements were retained, and each unique TCRbeta sequence was defined by its CDR3 nucleotide sequence together with its V and J gene. Donor-reactive sequences required at least 5-fold expansion in CFSE-low cells versus unstimulated pre-transplant cells and at least 0.01% frequency. Per-subject minimum frequency thresholds, based on the lowest-template unstimulated sample, ensured at least 90% detection power. Jensen-Shannon divergence between the top 1000 TCRbeta sequences post-transplant and pre-transplant was used to measure repertoire turnover. Two-sided Fisher's exact tests were used to test for changes in the detection of donor-reactive sequences. TCRdb's version of the immuneACCESS table is confined to in-frame rearrangements and falls short of the full clone set. An unresolved V gene accounts for under half of the shortfall where checked; the remainder is of unknown origin. V and J calls and clone size come straight from that table; D and trimming were deduced from the DNA. A total of 50,000 to 60,000 clones appear in this sample, 60% to 80% of them only once. Around 9.1% of the sample is held by the ten biggest clonotypes.

Of note for this clone: What antigen it recognizes has not been identified. No base-level quality is on record; no much larger clone is a single base apart.

The clonotype comes from a human patient who received a liver transplant. Post transplant, some T cells may arise from the graft donor. The sample here was CD4+ T cells from blood, taken at the 22-month timepoint. This sequence uses TRBV28 and TRBJ2-3, with the D gene uncertain. The CDR3 corresponds to CASSLSRNQDTQYF. The sequenced DNA: TGTGCCAGCAGTTTATCCAGGAATCAGGATACGCAGTATTTT.